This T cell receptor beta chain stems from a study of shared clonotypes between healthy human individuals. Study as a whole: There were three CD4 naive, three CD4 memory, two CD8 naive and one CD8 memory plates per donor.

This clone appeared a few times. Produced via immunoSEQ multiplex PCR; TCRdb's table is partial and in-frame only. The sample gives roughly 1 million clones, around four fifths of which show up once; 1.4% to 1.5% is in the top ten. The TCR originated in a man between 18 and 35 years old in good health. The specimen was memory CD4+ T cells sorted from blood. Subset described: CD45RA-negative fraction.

This CDR3 is CASRGDRATDTQYF. The CDR3, as DNA: TGCGCCAGCAGGGGGGACAGGGCCACAGATACGCAGTATTTT. The rearrangement uses TRBV5-1 and TRBJ2-3; 9 nucleotides match TRBD1. CDR3 length: 14 amino acids. The germline CDR1 and CDR2 sequences are SGHRS and YFSETQ. J gave up 2 bases and V 5 bases, and 3 bases lay outside the gene matches.